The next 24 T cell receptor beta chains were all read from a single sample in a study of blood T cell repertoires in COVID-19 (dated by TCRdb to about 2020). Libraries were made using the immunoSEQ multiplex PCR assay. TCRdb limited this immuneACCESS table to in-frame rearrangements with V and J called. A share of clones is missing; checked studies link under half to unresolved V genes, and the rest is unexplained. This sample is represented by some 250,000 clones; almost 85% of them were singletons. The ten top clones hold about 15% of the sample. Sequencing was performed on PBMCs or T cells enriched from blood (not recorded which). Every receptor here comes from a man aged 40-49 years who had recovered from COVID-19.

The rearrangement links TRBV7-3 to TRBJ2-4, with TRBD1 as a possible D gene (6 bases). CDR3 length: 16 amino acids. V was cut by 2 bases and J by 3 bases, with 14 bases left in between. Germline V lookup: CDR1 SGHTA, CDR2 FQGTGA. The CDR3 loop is CASSLWAGTIKNIQYF. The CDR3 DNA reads TGTGCCAGCAGCTTATGGGCCGGGACAATCAAAAACATTCAGTACTTC.

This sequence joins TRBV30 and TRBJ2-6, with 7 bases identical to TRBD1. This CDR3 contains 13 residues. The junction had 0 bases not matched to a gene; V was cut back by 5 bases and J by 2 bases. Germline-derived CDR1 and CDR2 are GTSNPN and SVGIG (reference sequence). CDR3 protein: CAWDRAGANVLTF. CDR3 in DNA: TGTGCCTGGGACAGGGCTGGGGCCAACGTCCTGACTTTC.

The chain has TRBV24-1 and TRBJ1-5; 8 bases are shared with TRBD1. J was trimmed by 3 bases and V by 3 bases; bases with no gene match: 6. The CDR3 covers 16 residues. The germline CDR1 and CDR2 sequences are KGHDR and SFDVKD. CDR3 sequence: CATSDRGTGVNQPQHF. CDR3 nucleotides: TGTGCCACCAGTGATAGGGGGACAGGAGTCAATCAGCCCCAGCATTTT.

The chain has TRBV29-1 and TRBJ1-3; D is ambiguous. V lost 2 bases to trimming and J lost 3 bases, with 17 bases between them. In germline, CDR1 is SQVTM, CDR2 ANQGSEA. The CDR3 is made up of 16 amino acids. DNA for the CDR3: TGCAGCGTTGAACTTGAGGGTAACTTCGGTGGAAACACCATATATTTT. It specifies CSVELEGNFGGNTIYF.

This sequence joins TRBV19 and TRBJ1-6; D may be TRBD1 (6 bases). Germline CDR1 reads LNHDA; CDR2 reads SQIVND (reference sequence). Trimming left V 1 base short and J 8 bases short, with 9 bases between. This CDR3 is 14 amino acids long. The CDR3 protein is CASSIAGGDSPLHF. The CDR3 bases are TGTGCCAGTAGTATAGCGGGGGGCGATTCACCCCTCCACTTT.

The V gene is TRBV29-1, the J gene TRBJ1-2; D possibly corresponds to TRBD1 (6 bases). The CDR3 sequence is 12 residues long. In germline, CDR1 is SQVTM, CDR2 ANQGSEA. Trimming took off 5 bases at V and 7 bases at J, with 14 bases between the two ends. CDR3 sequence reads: CSVRGGVGGYTF. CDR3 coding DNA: TGCAGCGTTAGGGGGGGTGTTGGTGGCTACACCTTC.

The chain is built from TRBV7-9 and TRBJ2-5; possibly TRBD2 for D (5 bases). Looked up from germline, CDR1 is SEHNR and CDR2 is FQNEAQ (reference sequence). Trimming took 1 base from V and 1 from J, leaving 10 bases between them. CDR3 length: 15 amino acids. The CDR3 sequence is CASSLGRTAQETQYF. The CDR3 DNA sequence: TGTGCCAGCAGCTTAGGGAGGACGGCCCAAGAGACCCAGTACTTC.

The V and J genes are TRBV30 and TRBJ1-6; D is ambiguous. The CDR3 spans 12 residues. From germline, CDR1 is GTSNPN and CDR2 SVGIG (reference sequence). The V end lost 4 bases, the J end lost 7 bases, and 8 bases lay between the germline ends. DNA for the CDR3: TGTGCCTGGACCTCGGGGAATTCACCCCTCCACTTT. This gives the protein CAWTSGNSPLHF.

CDR3 region: CASSEGTELLKQYF. CDR3 DNA: TGTGCCAGCAGTGAAGGGACAGAGCTACTGAAGCAGTACTTC. The rearrangement links TRBV2 to TRBJ2-7; perhaps TRBD1 as D (6 bases). Per germline, CDR1 SNHLY and CDR2 FYNNEI. The CDR3 loop spans 14 amino acids. Trimming left V 1 base short and J 8 bases short, with 15 bases between.

CDR3 sequence (DNA): TGTGCCAGCAGTTTGCTCCCTAGCGGGAGACTTGGAGATACGCAGTATTTT. Encoded protein: CASSLLPSGRLGDTQYF. The rearrangement links TRBV6-2 or TRBV6-3 to TRBJ2-3; 10 bases line up with TRBD2. The ends lost 4 bases at V and 5 bases at J; junction bases unmatched: 12. Germline V gene sequence: CDR1 MNHEY, CDR2 SVGEGT. This CDR3 comprises 17 residues.

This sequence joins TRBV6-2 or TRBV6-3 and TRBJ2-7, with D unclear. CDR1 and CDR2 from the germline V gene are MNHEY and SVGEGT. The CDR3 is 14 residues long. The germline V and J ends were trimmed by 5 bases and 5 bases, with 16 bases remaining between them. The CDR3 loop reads CASSRPVPLHEQYF. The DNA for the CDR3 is TGTGCCAGCAGTCGTCCGGTTCCTCTCCACGAGCAGTACTTC.

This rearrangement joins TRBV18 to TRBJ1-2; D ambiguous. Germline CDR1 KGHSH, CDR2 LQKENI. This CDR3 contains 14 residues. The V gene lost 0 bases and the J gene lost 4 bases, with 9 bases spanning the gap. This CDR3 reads CASSPPRVIYGYTF. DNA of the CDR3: TGTGCCAGCTCACCACCGCGGGTGATCTATGGCTACACCTTC. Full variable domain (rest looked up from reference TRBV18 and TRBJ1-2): NAGVMQNPRHLVRRRGQEARLRCSPMKGHSHVYWYRQLPEEGLKFMVYLQKENIIDESGMPKERFSAEFPKEGPSILRIQQVVRGDSAAYFCASSPPRVIYGYTFGSGTRLTVV.

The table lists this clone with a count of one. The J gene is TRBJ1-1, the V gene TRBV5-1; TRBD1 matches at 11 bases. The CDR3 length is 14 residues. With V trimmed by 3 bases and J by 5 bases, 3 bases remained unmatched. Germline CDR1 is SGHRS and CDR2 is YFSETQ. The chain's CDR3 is CASSSGTGGTEAFF. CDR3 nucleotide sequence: TGCGCCAGCAGCTCCGGGACAGGGGGGACTGAAGCTTTCTTT. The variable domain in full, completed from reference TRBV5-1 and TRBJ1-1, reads KAGVTQTPRYLIKTRGQQVTLSCSPISGHRSVSWYQQTPGQGLQFLFEYFSETQRNKGNFPGRFSGRQFSNSRSEMNVSTLELGDSALYLCASSSGTGGTEAFFGQGTRLTVV.

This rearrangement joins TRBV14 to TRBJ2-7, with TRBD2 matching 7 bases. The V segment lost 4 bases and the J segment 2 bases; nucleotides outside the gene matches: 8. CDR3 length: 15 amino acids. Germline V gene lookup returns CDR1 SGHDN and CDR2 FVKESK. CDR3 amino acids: CASSLLPGGTYEQYF. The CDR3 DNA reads TGTGCCAGCAGCCTCCTTCCGGGAGGTACCTACGAGCAGTACTTC.

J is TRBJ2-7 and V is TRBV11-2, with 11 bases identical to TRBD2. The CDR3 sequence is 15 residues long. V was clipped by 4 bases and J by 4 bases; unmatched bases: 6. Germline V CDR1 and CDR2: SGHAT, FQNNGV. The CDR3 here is CASSSGTSGAYEQYF. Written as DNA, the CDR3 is TGTGCCAGCAGCTCAGGGACTAGCGGAGCTTACGAGCAGTACTTC.

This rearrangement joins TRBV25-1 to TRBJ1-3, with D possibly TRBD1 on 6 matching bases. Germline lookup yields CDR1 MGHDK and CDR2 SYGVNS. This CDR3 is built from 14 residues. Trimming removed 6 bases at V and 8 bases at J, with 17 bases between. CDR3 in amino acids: CASSPDRIRDTIYF. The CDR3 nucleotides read TGTGCCAGCAGCCCCGACAGGATCAGGGACACCATATATTTT.

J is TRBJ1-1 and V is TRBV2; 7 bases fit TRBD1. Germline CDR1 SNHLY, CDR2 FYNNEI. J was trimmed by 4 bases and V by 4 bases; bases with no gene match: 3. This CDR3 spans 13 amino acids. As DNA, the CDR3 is TGTGCCAGCAGTGGACAGGGTGGCACTGAAGCTTTCTTT. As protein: CASSGQGGTEAFF. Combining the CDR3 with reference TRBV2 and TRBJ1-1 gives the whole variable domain EPEVTQTPSHQVTQMGQEVILRCVPISNHLYFYWYRQILGQKVEFLVSFYNNEISEKSEIFDDQFSVERPDGSNFTLKIRSTKLEDSAMYFCASSGQGGTEAFFGQGTRLTVV.

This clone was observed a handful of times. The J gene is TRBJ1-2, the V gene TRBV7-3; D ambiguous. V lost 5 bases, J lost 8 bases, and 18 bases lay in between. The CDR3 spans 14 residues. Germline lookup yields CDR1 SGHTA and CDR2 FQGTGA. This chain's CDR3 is CASSPSGWAGGYTF. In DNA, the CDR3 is TGTGCCAGCAGCCCAAGTGGATGGGCGGGGGGCTACACCTTC.

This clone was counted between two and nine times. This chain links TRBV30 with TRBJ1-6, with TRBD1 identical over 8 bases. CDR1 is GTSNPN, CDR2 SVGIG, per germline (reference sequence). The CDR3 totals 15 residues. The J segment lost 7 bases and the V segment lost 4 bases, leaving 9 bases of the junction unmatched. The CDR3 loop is CAWIPQGAGNSPLHF. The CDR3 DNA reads TGTGCCTGGATCCCCCAGGGGGCGGGAAATTCACCCCTCCACTTT.

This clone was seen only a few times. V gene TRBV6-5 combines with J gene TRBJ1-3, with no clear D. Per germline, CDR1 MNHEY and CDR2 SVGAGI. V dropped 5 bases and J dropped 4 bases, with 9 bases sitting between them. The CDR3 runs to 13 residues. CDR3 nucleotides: TGTGCCAGCAGTCTCCAGCGGGGAAACACCATATATTTT. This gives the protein CASSLQRGNTIYF.

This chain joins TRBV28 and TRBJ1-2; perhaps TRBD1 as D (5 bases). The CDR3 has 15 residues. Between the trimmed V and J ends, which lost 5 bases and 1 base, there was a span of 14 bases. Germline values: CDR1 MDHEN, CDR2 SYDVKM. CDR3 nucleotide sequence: TGTGCCAGCAGTCTAAGACGACAGTTTAACTATGGCTACACCTTC. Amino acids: CASSLRRQFNYGYTF.

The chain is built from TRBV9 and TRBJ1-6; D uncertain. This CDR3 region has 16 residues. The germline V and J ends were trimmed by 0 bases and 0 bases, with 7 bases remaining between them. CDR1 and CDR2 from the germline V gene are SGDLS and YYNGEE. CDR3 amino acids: CASSVGPSSYNSPLHF. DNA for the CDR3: TGTGCCAGCAGCGTAGGACCTAGCTCCTATAATTCACCCCTCCACTTT.

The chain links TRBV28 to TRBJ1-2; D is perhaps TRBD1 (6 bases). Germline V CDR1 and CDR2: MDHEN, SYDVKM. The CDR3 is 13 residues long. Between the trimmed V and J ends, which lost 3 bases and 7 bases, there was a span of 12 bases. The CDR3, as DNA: TGTGCCAGCAGTTTGGGGGCGCGGTCTGGCTACACCTTC. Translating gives CASSLGARSGYTF.

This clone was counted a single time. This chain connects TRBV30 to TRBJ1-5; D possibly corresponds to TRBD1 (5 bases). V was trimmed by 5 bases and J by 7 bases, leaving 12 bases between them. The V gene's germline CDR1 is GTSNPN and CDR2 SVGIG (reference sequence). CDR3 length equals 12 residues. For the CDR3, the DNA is TGTGCCTGGGGGAGGGGAGGGCAGCCCCAGCATTTT. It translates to CAWGRGGQPQHF.